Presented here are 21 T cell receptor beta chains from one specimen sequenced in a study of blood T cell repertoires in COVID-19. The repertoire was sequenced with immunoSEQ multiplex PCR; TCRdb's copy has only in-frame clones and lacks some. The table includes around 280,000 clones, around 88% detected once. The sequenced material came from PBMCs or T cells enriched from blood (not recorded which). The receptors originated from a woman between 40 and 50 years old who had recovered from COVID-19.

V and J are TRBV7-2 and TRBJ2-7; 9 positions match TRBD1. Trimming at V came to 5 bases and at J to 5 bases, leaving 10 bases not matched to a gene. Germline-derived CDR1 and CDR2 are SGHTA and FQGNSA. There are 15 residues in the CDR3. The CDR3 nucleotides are TGTGCCAGCAGCGCCCGACAGGGGGTTCGGGACGAGCAGTACTTC. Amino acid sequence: CASSARQGVRDEQYF.

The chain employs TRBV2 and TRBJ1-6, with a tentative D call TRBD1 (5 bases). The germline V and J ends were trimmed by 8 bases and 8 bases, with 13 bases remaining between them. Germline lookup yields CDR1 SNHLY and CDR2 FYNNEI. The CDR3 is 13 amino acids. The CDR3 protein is CASRGGIDSPLHF. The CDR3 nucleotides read TGTGCCAGCCGGGGGGGGATCGATTCACCCCTCCACTTT.

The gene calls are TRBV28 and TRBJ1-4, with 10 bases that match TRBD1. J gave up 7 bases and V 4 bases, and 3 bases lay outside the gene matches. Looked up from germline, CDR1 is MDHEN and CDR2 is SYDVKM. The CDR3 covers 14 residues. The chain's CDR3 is CASSWTGGIEKLFF. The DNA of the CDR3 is TGTGCCAGCAGTTGGACAGGGGGAATTGAAAAACTGTTTTTT. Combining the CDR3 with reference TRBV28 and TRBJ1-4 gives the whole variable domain DVKVTQSSRYLVKRTGEKVFLECVQDMDHENMFWYRQDPGLGLRLIYFSYDVKMKEKGDIPEGYSVSREKKERFSLILESASTNQTSMYLCASSWTGGIEKLFFGSGTQLSVL.

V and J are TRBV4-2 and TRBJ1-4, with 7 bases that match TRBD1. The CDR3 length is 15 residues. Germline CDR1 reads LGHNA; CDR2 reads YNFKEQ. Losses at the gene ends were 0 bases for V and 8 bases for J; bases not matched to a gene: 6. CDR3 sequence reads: CASSQDLGTAEKLFF. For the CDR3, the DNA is TGTGCCAGCAGCCAAGATTTAGGGACAGCGGAAAAACTGTTTTTT.

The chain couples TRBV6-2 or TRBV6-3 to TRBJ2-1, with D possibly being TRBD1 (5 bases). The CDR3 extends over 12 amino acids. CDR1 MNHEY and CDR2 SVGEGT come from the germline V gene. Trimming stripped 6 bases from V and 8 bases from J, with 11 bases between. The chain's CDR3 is CASSHQGYEQFF. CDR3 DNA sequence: TGTGCCAGCAGCCACCAGGGATATGAGCAGTTCTTC.

The CDR3, as DNA: TGCGCCAGCAGCCAAGATCTTGGGGGCCATCAGCCCCAGCATTTT. It translates to CASSQDLGGHQPQHF. The chain couples TRBV4-3 to TRBJ1-5; D is possibly TRBD1 (6 bases). Trimming stripped 0 bases from V and 5 bases from J, with 11 bases between. Germline V gene sequence: CDR1 LGHNA, CDR2 YSLEER. The CDR3 consists of 15 residues.

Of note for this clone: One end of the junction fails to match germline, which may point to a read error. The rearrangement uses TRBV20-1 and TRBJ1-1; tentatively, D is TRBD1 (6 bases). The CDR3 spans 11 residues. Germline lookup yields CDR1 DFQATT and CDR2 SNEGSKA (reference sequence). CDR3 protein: CSPRGSGEAFF. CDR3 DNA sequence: TGCAGTCCTAGGGGGAGTGGTGAAGCTTTCTTT.

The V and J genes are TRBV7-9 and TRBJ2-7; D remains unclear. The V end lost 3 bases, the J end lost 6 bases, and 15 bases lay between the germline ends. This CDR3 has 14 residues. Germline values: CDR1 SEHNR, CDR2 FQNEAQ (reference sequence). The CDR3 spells CASSFSPVVSEQYF. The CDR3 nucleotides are TGTGCCAGCAGCTTTAGCCCTGTGGTCTCCGAGCAGTACTTC. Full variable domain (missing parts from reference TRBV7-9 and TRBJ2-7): DTGVSQNPRHKITKRGQNVTFRCDPISEHNRLYWYRQTLGQGPEFLTYFQNEAQLEKSRLLSDRFSAERPKGSFSTLEIQRTEQGDSAMYLCASSFSPVVSEQYFGPGTRLTVT.

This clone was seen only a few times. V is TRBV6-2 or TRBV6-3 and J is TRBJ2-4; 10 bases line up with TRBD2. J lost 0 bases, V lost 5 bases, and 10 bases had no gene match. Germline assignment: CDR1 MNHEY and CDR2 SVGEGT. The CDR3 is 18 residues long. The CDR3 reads CASSKGTSERLAKNIQYF. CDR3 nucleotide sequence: TGTGCCAGCAGTAAAGGGACTAGCGAAAGACTAGCCAAAAACATTCAGTACTTC.

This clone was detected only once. The CDR3 region is CASTPLAGASKNIQYF. The DNA of the CDR3 is TGCGCCAGCACCCCCTTAGCGGGAGCATCCAAAAACATTCAGTACTTC. The rearrangement links TRBV5-1 to TRBJ2-4, with 9 nucleotides matching TRBD2. V was clipped by 6 bases and J by 2 bases; unmatched bases: 9. Looked up from germline, CDR1 is SGHRS and CDR2 is YFSETQ. CDR3 size: 16 residues.

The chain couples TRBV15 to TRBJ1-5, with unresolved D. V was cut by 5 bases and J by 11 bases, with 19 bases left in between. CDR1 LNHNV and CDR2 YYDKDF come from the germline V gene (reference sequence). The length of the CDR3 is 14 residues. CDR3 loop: CATSRDTARSTQHF. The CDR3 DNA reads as TGTGCCACCAGCCGCGACACTGCTCGGTCGACCCAGCATTTT.

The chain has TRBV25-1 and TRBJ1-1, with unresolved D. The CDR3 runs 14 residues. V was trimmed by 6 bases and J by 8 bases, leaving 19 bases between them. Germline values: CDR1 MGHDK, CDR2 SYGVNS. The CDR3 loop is CASRAPGTAVEAFF. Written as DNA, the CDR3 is TGTGCCAGCAGAGCTCCCGGAACGGCGGTGGAAGCTTTCTTT.

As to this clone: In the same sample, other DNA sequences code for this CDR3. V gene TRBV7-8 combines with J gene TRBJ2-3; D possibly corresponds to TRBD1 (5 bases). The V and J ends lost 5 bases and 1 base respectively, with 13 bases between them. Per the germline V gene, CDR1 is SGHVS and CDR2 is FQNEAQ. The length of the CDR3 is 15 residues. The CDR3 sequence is CASSLLVRGTDTQYF. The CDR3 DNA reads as TGTGCCAGCAGCCTGCTAGTCAGGGGCACAGATACGCAGTATTTT.

CDR3 sequence: CSARQGGNYGYTF. CDR3 nucleotide sequence: TGCAGCGCGAGACAGGGTGGCAACTATGGCTACACCTTC. This rearrangement joins TRBV29-1 to TRBJ1-2; 7 bases fit TRBD1. Per the germline V gene, CDR1 is SQVTM and CDR2 is ANQGSEA. The CDR3 length is 13 residues. The V and J ends lost 7 bases and 2 bases, in that order; junction bases with no gene match: 7.

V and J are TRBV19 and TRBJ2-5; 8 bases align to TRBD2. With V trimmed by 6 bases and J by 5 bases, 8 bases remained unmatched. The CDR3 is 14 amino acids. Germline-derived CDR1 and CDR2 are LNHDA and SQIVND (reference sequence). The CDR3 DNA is TGTGCCAGTAGGGCGGGGGGATTATTGGAGACCCAGTACTTC. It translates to CASRAGGLLETQYF.

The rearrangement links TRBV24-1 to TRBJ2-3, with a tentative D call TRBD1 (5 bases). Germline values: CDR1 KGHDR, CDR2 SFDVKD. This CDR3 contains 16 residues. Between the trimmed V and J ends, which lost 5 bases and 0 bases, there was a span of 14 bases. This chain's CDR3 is CATSGSQGTSTDTQYF. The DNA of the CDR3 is TGTGCCACCAGTGGGTCCCAGGGTACTAGCACAGATACGCAGTATTTT.

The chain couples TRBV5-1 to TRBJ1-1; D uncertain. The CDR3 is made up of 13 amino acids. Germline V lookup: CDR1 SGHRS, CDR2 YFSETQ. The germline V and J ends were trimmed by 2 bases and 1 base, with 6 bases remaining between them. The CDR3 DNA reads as TGCGCCAGCAGCTTCTACGGGAACACTGAAGCTTTCTTT. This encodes CASSFYGNTEAFF. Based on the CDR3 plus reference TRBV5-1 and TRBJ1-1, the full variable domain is KAGVTQTPRYLIKTRGQQVTLSCSPISGHRSVSWYQQTPGQGLQFLFEYFSETQRNKGNFPGRFSGRQFSNSRSEMNVSTLELGDSALYLCASSFYGNTEAFFGQGTRLTVV.

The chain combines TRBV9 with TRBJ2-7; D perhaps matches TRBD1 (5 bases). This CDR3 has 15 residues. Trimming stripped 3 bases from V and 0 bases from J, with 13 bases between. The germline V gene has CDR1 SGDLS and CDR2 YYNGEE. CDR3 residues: CASSAGLTGSYEQYF. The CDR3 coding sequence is TGTGCCAGCAGCGCAGGGTTAACAGGCTCCTACGAGCAGTACTTC. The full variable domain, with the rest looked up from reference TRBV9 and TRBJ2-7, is DSGVTQTPKHLITATGQRVTLRCSPRSGDLSVYWYQQSLDQGLQFLIQYYNGEERAKGNILERFSAQQFPDLHSELNLSSLELGDSALYFCASSAGLTGSYEQYFGPGTRLTVT.

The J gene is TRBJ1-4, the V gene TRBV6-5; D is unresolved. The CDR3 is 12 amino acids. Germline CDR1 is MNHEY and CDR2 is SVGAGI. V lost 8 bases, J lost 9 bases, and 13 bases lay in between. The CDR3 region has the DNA TGTGCCAGCGGGCCTTTTGTTAAAAAACTGTTTTTT. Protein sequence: CASGPFVKKLFF.

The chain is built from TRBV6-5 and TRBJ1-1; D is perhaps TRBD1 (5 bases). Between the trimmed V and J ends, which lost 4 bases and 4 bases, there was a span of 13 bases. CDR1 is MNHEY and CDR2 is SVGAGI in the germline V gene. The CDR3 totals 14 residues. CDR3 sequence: CASSSQGGGTEAFF. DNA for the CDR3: TGTGCCAGCAGTTCCCAGGGAGGAGGCACTGAAGCTTTCTTT.

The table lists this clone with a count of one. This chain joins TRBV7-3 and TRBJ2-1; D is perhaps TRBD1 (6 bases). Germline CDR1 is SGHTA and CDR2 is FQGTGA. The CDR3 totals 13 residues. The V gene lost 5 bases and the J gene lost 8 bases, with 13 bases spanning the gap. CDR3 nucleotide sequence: TGTGCCAGCAGCGTATTGGGGGCCGATGAGCAGTTCTTC. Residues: CASSVLGADEQFF.